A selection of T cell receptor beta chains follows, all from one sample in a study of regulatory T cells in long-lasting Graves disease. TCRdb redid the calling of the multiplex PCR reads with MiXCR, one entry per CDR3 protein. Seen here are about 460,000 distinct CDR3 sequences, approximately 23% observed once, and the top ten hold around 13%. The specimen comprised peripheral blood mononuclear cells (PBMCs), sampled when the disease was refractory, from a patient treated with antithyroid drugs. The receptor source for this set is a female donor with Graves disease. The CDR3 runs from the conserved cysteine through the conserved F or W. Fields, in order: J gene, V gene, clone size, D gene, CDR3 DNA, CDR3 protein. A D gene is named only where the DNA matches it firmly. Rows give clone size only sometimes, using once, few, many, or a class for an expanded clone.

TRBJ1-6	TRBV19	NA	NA	TGTGCCAGTAGTATAGATTGGGGTGTCGGGTCACCCCTCCACTTT	CASSIDWGVGSPLHF
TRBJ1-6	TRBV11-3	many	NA	TGTGCCAGCAGCTTAGGTGGAGGGCGAAATTCACCCCTCCACTTT	CASSLGGGRNSPLHF
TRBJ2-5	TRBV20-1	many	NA	TGCAGTGCTGAAACCGGGGCCCCGAAGACCCAGTACTTC	CSAETGAPKTQYF
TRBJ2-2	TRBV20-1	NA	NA	TGCAGTGCTAGAGACCCCTGGGGGACTCCTAACACCGGGGAGCTGTTTTTT	CSARDPWGTPNTGELFF
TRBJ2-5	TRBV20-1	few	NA	TGCAGTGCTAGGTGGAGCGGAGAGACCCAGTACTTC	CSARWSGETQYF
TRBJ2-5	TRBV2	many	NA	TGTGCCAGCACCGAATGGGGTATGGAGACCCAGTACTTC	CASTEWGMETQYF
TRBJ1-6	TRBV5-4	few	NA	TGTGCCAGCAGCTTCGAGGCCTTCCTTAATTCACCCCTCCACTTT	CASSFEAFLNSPLHF
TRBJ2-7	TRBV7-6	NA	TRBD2	TGTGCCAGCAGCTCACTCCGGACGGGAGGGTACGAGCAGTACTTC	CASSSLRTGGYEQYF
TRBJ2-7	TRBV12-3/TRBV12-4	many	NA	TGTGCCAGCAGCTTCGGGTCACAGACCGAGCAGTACTTC	CASSFGSQTEQYF
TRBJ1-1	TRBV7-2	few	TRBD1	TGTGCCAGCAGCTTCACGACAGGGATGAACACTGAAGCTTTCTTT	CASSFTTGMNTEAFF
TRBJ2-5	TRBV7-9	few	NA	TGTGCCAGCAGCTTAGAGGGAGGTCAGACCCAGTACTTC	CASSLEGGQTQYF
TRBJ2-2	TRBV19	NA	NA	TGTGCCAGTAGGGGGGACTCAACCGGGGAGCTGTTTTTT	CASRGDSTGELFF
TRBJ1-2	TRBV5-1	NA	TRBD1	TGCGCCAGCAGCTTTTCCCGTGGGACAGTCTATGGCTACACCTTC	CASSFSRGTVYGYTF
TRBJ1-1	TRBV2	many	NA	TGTGCCAGCAGAAGGGAAGGGGGGCCGAACACTGAAGCTTTCTTT	CASRREGGPNTEAFF
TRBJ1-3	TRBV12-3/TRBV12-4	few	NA	TGTGCCAGCAGTTTTGTCGGAGGCGGCTCTGGAAACACCATATATTTT	CASSFVGGGSGNTIYF
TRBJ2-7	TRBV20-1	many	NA	TGCAGTGCTAGAATTGCGGACAGTACCTACGAGCAGTACTTC	CSARIADSTYEQYF
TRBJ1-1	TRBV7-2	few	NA	TGTGCCAGCAGCCCCCTCATCCACACTGAAGCTTTCTTT	CASSPLIHTEAFF
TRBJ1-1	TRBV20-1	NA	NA	TGCAGTGCTACAAGCGCCCGGAGGGCCACTGAAGCTTTCTTT	CSATSARRATEAFF
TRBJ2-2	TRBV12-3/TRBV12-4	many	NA	TGTGCCAGCAGCTCCGGTTACACCGGGGAGCTGTTTTTT	CASSSGYTGELFF
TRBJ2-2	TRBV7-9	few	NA	TGTGCCAGCAGCCCCGGGGGGCACACCGGGGAGCTGTTTTTT	CASSPGGHTGELFF
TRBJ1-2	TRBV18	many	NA	TGTGCCAGCTCAGAGTCATATGGCTACACCTTC	CASSESYGYTF
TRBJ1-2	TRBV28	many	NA	TGTGCCAGCACAGGCTACTATGGCTACACCTTC	CASTGYYGYTF
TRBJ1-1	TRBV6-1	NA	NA	TGTGCCAGCAGTACGATGGTGAACACTGAAGCTTTCTTT	CASSTMVNTEAFF
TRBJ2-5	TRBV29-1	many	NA	TGCAGCGTTCTGAATGAAGCGGCCCAGTACTTC	CSVLNEAAQYF
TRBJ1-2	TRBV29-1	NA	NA	TGCAGCGTTGAAGAGGACTATGGCTACACCTTC	CSVEEDYGYTF
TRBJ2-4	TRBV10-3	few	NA	TGTGCCATCAGTGGCGAGGAGGGGGGAAACATTCAGTACTTC	CAISGEEGGNIQYF
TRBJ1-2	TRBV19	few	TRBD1	TGTGCCAGTAGCTACAGGGGTCCCTATGGCTACACCTTC	CASSYRGPYGYTF
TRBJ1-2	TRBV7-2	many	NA	TGTGCCAGCAGTTTAGTCGGGGCGGACTATGGCTACACCTTC	CASSLVGADYGYTF
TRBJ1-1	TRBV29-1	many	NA	TGCAGCGGGGTAGGGACAATAAACACTGAAGCTTTCTTT	CSGVGTINTEAFF
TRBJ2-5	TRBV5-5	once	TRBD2	TGTGCCAGCAGCTTGGGACTAGCGGCGACCCAAGAGACCCAGTACTTC	CASSLGLAATQETQYF
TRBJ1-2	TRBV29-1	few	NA	TGCAGCGTTGAGGAGGATCCAGCTAACTATGGCTACACCTTC	CSVEEDPANYGYTF